This T cell receptor beta chain was captured by sequencing in a study of CD8 T cells in Susac syndrome. Reverse transcription of about 0.5 to 1 ug RNA used random hexamers. One entry per CDR3 protein results from TCRdb running MiXCR on the immunoSEQ multiplex PCR reads. The sample shows about 140,000 distinct CDR3 sequences, over 90% of them seen only once. The CDR3 spans 15 residues. J lost 6 bases, V lost 1 base, and 5 bases had no gene match. The sequenced sample consisted of CD4+ T cells from PBMCs. This chain connects TRBV12-3 or TRBV12-4 to TRBJ2-1; 8 positions match TRBD2. This receptor was taken from a human donor with Susac syndrome. Here the CDR3 DNA reads TGTGCCAGCAGTTTAGTTGCGGGAGGCCCCAATGAGCAGTTCTTC. It is translated as CASSLVAGGPNEQFF.